This T cell receptor (beta chain) was found in a study of shared clonotypes between healthy human individuals. Produced via immunoSEQ multiplex PCR; TCRdb's table is partial and in-frame only. The table records fewer than 700,000 clones, 85% to 95% of them present only once. The CDR3 runs 16 residues. V lost 3 bases, J lost 3 bases, and 18 bases lay in between. Germline V gives CDR1 MDHEN, CDR2 SYDVKM. Naive CD8 cells lacked CD45RO, underwent positive selection for CCR7 and left out terminally differentiated effector memory CD45RA+ cells. Those who donated, Caucasian adults without exception, all lived in Nashville, Tennessee. This clone was seen once.

The receptor comes from a woman aged 25 to 39 in good health. V is TRBV28 and J is TRBJ2-7, with D maybe TRBD1 (5 bases). Sequencing was performed on naive CD8+ T cells sorted from blood. The CDR3 coding sequence is TGTGCCAGCAGTTTGGGTCCGGGTGGGGCCTACTACGAGCAGTACTTC. It encodes CASSLGPGGAYYEQYF.